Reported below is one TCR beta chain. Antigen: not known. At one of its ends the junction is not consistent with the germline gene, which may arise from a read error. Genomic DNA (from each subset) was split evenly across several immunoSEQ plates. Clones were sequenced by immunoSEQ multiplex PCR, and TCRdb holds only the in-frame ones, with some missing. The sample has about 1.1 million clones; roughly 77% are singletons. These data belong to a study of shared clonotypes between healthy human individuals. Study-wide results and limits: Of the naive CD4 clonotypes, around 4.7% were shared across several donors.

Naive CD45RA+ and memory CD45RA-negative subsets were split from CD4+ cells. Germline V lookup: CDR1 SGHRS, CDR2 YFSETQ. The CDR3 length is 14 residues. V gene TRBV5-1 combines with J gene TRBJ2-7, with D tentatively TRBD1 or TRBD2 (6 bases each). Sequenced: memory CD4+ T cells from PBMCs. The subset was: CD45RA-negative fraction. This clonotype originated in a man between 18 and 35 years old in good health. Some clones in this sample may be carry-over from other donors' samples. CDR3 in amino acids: CASSLGPGAYEQHF. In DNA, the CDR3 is TGCGCCAGCAGCTTGGGTCCGGGGGCCTACGAGCAGCACTTC.